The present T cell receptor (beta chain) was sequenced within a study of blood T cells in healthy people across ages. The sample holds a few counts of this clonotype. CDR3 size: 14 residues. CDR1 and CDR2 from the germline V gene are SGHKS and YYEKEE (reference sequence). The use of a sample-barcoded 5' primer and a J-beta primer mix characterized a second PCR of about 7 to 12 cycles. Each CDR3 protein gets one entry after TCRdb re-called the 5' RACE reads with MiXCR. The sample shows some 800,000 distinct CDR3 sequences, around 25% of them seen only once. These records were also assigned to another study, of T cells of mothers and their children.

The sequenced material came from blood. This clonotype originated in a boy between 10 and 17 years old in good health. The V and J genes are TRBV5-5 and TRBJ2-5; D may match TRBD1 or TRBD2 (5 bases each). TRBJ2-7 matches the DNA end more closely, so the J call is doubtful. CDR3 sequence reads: CASSLRDPEGEQYF. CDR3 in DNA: TGTGCCAGCAGCTTGCGGGACCCTGAAGGCGAGCAGTACTTC.